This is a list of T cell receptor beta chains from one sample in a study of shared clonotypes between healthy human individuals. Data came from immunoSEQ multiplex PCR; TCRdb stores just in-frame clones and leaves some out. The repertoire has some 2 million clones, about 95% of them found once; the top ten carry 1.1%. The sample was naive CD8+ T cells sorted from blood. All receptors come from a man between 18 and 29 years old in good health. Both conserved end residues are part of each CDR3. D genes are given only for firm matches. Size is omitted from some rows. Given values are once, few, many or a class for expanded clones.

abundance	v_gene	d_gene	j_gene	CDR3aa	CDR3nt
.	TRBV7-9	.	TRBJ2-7	CASSLERAYEQYF	TGTGCCAGCAGCTTAGAAAGGGCCTACGAGCAGTACTTC
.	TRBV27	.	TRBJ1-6	CASSTYNSPLHF	TGTGCCAGCAGTACCTATAATTCACCCCTCCACTTT
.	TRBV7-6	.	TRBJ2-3	CASSLSRSSTDTQYF	TGTGCCAGCAGCTTATCTAGGTCATCCACAGATACGCAGTATTTT
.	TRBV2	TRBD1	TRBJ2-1	CASRDGTGMVPPYNEQFF	TGTGCCAGCAGAGACGGGACAGGGATGGTTCCCCCCTACAATGAGCAGTTCTTC
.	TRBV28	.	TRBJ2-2	CASSPPGTTYNTGELFF	TGTGCCAGCAGTCCCCCAGGGACGACCTACAACACCGGGGAGCTGTTTTTT
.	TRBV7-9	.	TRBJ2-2	CASSLDAGELFF	TGTGCCAGCAGCTTAGACGCCGGGGAGCTGTTTTTT
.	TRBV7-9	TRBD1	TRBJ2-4	CASSLGTGIVAAKNIQYF	TGTGCCAGCAGCCTTGGGACAGGTATCGTCGCGGCCAAAAACATTCAGTACTTC
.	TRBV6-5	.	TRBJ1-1	CASSLRDPMNTEAFF	TGTGCCAGCAGCTTACGTGACCCCATGAACACTGAAGCTTTCTTT
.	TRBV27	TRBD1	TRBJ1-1	CASSLNPRDRNTEAFF	TGTGCCAGCAGTTTAAACCCCCGGGACAGGAACACTGAAGCTTTCTTT
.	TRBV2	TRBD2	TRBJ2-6	CATGLADLSGANVLTF	TGTGCCACCGGACTAGCGGATCTCTCTGGGGCCAACGTCCTGACTTTC
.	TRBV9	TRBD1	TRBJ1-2	CASSGAGTGVYGYTF	TGTGCCAGCAGCGGCGCCGGGACAGGAGTCTATGGCTACACCTTC
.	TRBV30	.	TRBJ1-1	CAWGLGVNTEAFF	TGTGCCTGGGGGTTAGGGGTGAACACTGAAGCTTTCTTT
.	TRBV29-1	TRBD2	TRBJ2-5	CSVVPSGETQYF	TGCAGCGTTGTTCCTAGCGGTGAGACCCAGTACTTC
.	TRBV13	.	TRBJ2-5	CASGSRGATQYF	TGTGCCAGCGGGAGTCGGGGGGCGACCCAGTACTTC
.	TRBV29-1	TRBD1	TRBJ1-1	CSVDRTGANTEAFF	TGCAGCGTTGATCGGACAGGGGCGAACACTGAAGCTTTCTTT
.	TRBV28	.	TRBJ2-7	CASRIDYEQYF	TGTGCCAGCAGGATAGACTACGAGCAGTACTTC
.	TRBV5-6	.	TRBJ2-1	CASSLASAGNEQFF	TGTGCCAGCAGCTTGGCCTCCGCGGGGAATGAGCAGTTCTTC
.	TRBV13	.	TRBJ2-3	CASSLGTYRDTQYF	TGTGCCAGCAGCTTGGGGACTTATCGAGATACGCAGTATTTT
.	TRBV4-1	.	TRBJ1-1	CASSQQWMNTEAFF	TGCGCCAGCAGCCAACAGTGGATGAACACTGAAGCTTTCTTT
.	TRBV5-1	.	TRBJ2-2	CASSPVPGQGNTGELFF	TGCGCCAGCAGCCCCGTCCCGGGACAAGGGAACACCGGGGAGCTGTTTTTT
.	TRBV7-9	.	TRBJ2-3	CASSLVVGGTDTQYF	TGTGCCAGCAGCTTAGTTGTAGGGGGCACAGATACGCAGTATTTT
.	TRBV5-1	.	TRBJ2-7	CASSLAVGSPYEQYF	TGCGCCAGCAGCTTGGCTGTGGGTTCACCCTACGAGCAGTACTTC
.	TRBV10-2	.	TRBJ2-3	CASSEYGGGTDTQYF	TGCGCCAGCAGTGAGTACGGGGGCGGGACAGATACGCAGTATTTT
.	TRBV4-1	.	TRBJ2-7	CASSYTDSYEQYF	TGCGCCAGCAGCTATACAGATTCCTACGAGCAGTACTTC
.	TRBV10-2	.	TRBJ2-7	CASSLGLREQYF	TGCGCCAGCAGTTTGGGGTTGAGGGAGCAGTACTTC
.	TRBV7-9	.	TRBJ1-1	CASSLASVNTEAFF	TGTGCCAGCAGCTTAGCGTCAGTGAACACTGAAGCTTTCTTT
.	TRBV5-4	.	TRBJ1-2	CASSLDSNGYTF	TGTGCCAGCAGCTTGGACAGTAATGGCTACACCTTC
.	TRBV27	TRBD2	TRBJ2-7	CASSPGLAGVSEQYF	TGTGCCAGCAGTCCAGGACTAGCGGGAGTAAGCGAGCAGTACTTC
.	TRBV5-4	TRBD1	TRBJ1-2	CASSPDGTETSAGYTF	TGTGCCAGCAGCCCAGACGGGACAGAAACTTCCGCTGGCTACACCTTC
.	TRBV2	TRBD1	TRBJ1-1	CASSDTGDTEAFF	TGTGCCAGCAGTGATACAGGGGACACTGAAGCTTTCTTT
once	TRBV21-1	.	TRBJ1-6	CASSKEEGASYNSPLHF	TGTGCCAGCAGCAAAGAGGAGGGGGCATCCTATAATTCACCCCTCCACTTT
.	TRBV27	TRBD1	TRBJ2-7	CASSLAGGVSYEQYF	TGTGCCAGCAGTTTAGCAGGGGGAGTCTCCTACGAGCAGTACTTC
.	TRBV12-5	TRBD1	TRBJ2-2	CASGLGQGATGELFF	TGTGCTAGTGGCCTGGGACAGGGGGCAACCGGGGAGCTGTTTTTT
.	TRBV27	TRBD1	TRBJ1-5	CASSLGTGLWPQHF	TGTGCCAGCAGTTTAGGGACAGGCTTATGGCCCCAGCATTTT
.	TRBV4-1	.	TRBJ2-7	CASSQGVSTGLYEQYF	TGCGCCAGCAGCCAGGGGGTTAGTACAGGGCTCTACGAGCAGTACTTC
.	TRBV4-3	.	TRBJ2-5	CASSQVTGETQYF	TGCGCCAGCAGCCAAGTAACGGGAGAGACCCAGTACTTC
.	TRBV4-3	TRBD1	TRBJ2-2	CASSPGQRNTGELFF	TGCGCCAGCAGCCCGGGACAGCGAAACACCGGGGAGCTGTTTTTT
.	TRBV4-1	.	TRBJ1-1	CASSQDNSNEAFF	TGCGCCAGCAGCCAAGACAACAGTAACGAAGCTTTCTTT
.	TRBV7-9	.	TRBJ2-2	CASSHPLGTGELFF	TGTGCCAGCAGCCATCCACTAGGTACGGGGGAGCTGTTTTTT
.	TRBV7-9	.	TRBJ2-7	CASSSSLTYEQYF	TGTGCCAGCAGCTCAAGCCTAACCTACGAGCAGTACTTC
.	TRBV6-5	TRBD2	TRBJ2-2	CATLLAGYTGELFF	TGTGCCACCCTACTAGCGGGCTACACCGGGGAGCTGTTTTTT
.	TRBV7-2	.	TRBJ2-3	CASSFGTSSTDTQYF	TGTGCCAGCAGCTTTGGGACATCAAGCACAGATACGCAGTATTTT
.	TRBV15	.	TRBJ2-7	CATSRDHLGPYEQYF	TGTGCCACCAGCAGAGATCATCTGGGGCCCTACGAGCAGTACTTC
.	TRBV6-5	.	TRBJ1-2	CASSYSAAVNYGYTF	TGTGCCAGCAGTTACTCGGCTGCCGTCAACTATGGCTACACCTTC
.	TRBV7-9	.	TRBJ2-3	CASSTPLSTDTQYF	TGTGCCAGCAGCACACCCCTCAGCACAGATACGCAGTATTTT
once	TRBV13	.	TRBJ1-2	CASSLERQLTLGYTF	TGTGCCAGCAGCTTGGAGAGGCAGCTAACACTTGGCTACACCTTC
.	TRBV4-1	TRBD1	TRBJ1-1	CASSPNLSTGNPEAFF	TGCGCCAGCAGCCCGAATCTATCGACAGGGAACCCTGAAGCTTTCTTT
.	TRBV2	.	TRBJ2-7	CASSDPSTVSSYEQYF	TGTGCCAGCAGTGACCCATCGACAGTTAGCTCCTACGAGCAGTACTTC
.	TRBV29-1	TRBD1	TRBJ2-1	CSATTQGASRQFF	TGCAGCGCGACGACACAGGGGGCCTCAAGGCAGTTCTTC
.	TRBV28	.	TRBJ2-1	CASSSLAERSYNEQFF	TGTGCCAGCAGTTCGTTAGCGGAACGCTCCTACAATGAGCAGTTCTTC
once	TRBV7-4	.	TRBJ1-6	CASSSAPAAINSPLHF	TGTGCCAGCAGCTCCGCTCCGGCCGCGATTAATTCACCCCTCCACTTT
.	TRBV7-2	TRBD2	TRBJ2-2	CASSPQAGGGVTGELFF	TGTGCCAGCAGCCCCCAAGCGGGAGGCGGGGTCACCGGGGAGCTGTTTTTT
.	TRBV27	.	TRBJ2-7	CASSFRDATYEQYF	TGTGCCAGCAGTTTCCGGGACGCCACCTACGAGCAGTACTTC
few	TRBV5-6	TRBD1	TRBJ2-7	CASSWDRGYEQYF	TGTGCCAGCAGCTGGGACAGGGGTTACGAGCAGTACTTC
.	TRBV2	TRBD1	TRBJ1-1	CASTGWDSENTEAFF	TGTGCCAGCACTGGTTGGGACAGCGAGAACACTGAAGCTTTCTTT
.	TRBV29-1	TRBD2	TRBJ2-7	CSVDPSGSLEQYF	TGCAGCGTTGATCCTAGCGGGAGCCTCGAGCAGTACTTC
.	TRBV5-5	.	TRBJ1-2	CASSFSYGYTF	TGTGCCAGCAGCTTTAGTTATGGCTACACCTTC